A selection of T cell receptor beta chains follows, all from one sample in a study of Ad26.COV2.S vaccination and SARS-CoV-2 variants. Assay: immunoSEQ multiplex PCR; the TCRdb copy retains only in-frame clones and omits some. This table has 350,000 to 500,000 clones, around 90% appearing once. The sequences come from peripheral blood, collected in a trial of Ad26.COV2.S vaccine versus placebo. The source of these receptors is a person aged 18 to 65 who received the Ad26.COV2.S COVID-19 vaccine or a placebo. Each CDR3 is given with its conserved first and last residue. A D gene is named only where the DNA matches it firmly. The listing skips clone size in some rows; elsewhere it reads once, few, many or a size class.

CDR3aa: CASSVYPGRESSYNEQFF; CDR3nt: TGTGCCAGCTCAGTTTACCCAGGGCGGGAGAGCTCCTACAATGAGCAGTTCTTC; v_gene: TRBV18; j_gene: TRBJ2-1; abundance: -; d_gene: TRBD2
CDR3aa: CASSRTVDSPLHF; CDR3nt: TGTGCCAGCAGTAGGACAGTGGATTCACCCCTCCACTTT; v_gene: TRBV6-5; j_gene: TRBJ1-6; abundance: -; d_gene: -
CDR3aa: CATSDFSSGSYNEQFF; CDR3nt: TGTGCCACCAGTGATTTCTCTAGCGGCTCCTACAATGAGCAGTTCTTC; v_gene: TRBV24-1; j_gene: TRBJ2-1; abundance: -; d_gene: TRBD2
CDR3aa: CASSFQGYEQYF; CDR3nt: TGTGCCAGCAGTTTTCAGGGGTACGAGCAGTACTTC; v_gene: TRBV25-1; j_gene: TRBJ2-7; abundance: -; d_gene: -
CDR3aa: CASSPGGTENTIYF; CDR3nt: TGTGCCAGCAGTCCCGGGGGTACTGAAAACACCATATATTTT; v_gene: TRBV28; j_gene: TRBJ1-3; abundance: few; d_gene: -
CDR3aa: CASSQGLAGPSGNEQFF; CDR3nt: TGCGCCAGCAGCCAGGGGCTAGCGGGACCCTCGGGAAATGAGCAGTTCTTC; v_gene: TRBV4-1; j_gene: TRBJ2-1; abundance: -; d_gene: TRBD2
CDR3aa: CATSIAPDNEQFF; CDR3nt: TGTGCCACCAGCATCGCCCCAGACAATGAGCAGTTCTTC; v_gene: TRBV15; j_gene: TRBJ2-1; abundance: -; d_gene: -
CDR3aa: CSASWGVGVEVYNEQFF; CDR3nt: TGCAGTGCTAGTTGGGGGGTGGGAGTGGAAGTTTACAATGAGCAGTTCTTC; v_gene: TRBV20-1; j_gene: TRBJ2-1; abundance: -; d_gene: -
CDR3aa: CASSAGTGGNQPQHF; CDR3nt: TGTGCCAGCAGTGCAGGGACAGGGGGGAATCAGCCCCAGCATTTT; v_gene: TRBV25-1; j_gene: TRBJ1-5; abundance: -; d_gene: TRBD1
CDR3aa: CASSYRALDNEQFF; CDR3nt: TGTGCCAGTAGCTATCGGGCTCTCGACAATGAGCAGTTCTTC; v_gene: TRBV19; j_gene: TRBJ2-1; abundance: -; d_gene: -
CDR3aa: CASSIAAGFYGYTF; CDR3nt: TGTGCCAGTAGTATTGCGGCGGGCTTCTATGGCTACACCTTC; v_gene: TRBV19; j_gene: TRBJ1-2; abundance: -; d_gene: -
CDR3aa: CASSTRLAGGKYNEQFF; CDR3nt: TGTGCCAGTAGTACCCGACTAGCGGGAGGGAAATACAATGAGCAGTTCTTC; v_gene: TRBV19; j_gene: TRBJ2-1; abundance: -; d_gene: TRBD2
CDR3aa: CASSRAGSTEAFF; CDR3nt: TGTGCCAGCAGCCGAGCAGGGTCCACTGAAGCTTTCTTT; v_gene: TRBV27; j_gene: TRBJ1-1; abundance: -; d_gene: -
CDR3aa: CASSVFGLRTDTQYF; CDR3nt: TGTGCCAGCAGCGTATTTGGGCTTCGCACAGATACGCAGTATTTT; v_gene: TRBV9; j_gene: TRBJ2-3; abundance: -; d_gene: -
CDR3aa: CASSDGEGASHF; CDR3nt: TGTGCCAGCAGTGATGGTGAGGGCGCCTCACACTTC; v_gene: TRBV2; j_gene: TRBJ2-7; abundance: few; d_gene: -
CDR3aa: CASSDRQGNTGELFF; CDR3nt: TGTGCCAGCAGCGACCGACAGGGAAACACCGGGGAGCTGTTTTTT; v_gene: TRBV11-3; j_gene: TRBJ2-2; abundance: -; d_gene: TRBD1
CDR3aa: CASSLGQGDYGYTF; CDR3nt: TGTGCCAGCAGCCTCGGACAGGGGGACTATGGCTACACCTTC; v_gene: TRBV7-9; j_gene: TRBJ1-2; abundance: -; d_gene: TRBD1
CDR3aa: CASSFEQTYEQYF; CDR3nt: TGTGCCAGCAGCTTTGAGCAAACCTACGAGCAGTACTTC; v_gene: TRBV5-4; j_gene: TRBJ2-7; abundance: once; d_gene: -
CDR3aa: CASSSRLAGAGKTQYF; CDR3nt: TGTGCCAGCAGCAGTAGACTAGCGGGAGCAGGGAAGACCCAGTACTTC; v_gene: TRBV11-2; j_gene: TRBJ2-5; abundance: -; d_gene: TRBD2
CDR3aa: CASSLSGWSTDTQYF; CDR3nt: TGTGCCAGCAGCCTATCTGGGTGGAGCACAGATACGCAGTATTTT; v_gene: TRBV9; j_gene: TRBJ2-3; abundance: -; d_gene: -
CDR3aa: CARRGGRYGAGNTGELFF; CDR3nt: TGCGCCAGAAGGGGGGGCCGATACGGAGCGGGAAACACCGGGGAGCTGTTTTTT; v_gene: TRBV10-1; j_gene: TRBJ2-2; abundance: -; d_gene: -
CDR3aa: CASTLTGGGGPNNEQFF; CDR3nt: TGTGCCAGCACACTGACAGGGGGCGGAGGGCCTAACAATGAGCAGTTCTTC; v_gene: TRBV28; j_gene: TRBJ2-1; abundance: -; d_gene: TRBD1
CDR3aa: CSVEGGRTYNSPLHF; CDR3nt: TGCAGCGTTGAGGGGGGGAGGACCTATAATTCACCCCTCCACTTT; v_gene: TRBV29-1; j_gene: TRBJ1-6; abundance: -; d_gene: -
CDR3aa: CASSPLGDSGRLTQYF; CDR3nt: TGTGCCAGCAGCCCGCTCGGAGATAGCGGGAGGCTTACGCAGTATTTT; v_gene: TRBV7-9; j_gene: TRBJ2-3; abundance: -; d_gene: TRBD2
CDR3aa: CASSLVSDGDTQYF; CDR3nt: TGCGCCAGCAGCTTGGTTTCTGATGGGGATACGCAGTATTTT; v_gene: TRBV5-1; j_gene: TRBJ2-3; abundance: -; d_gene: -
CDR3aa: CASSLRGTGRRDTQYF; CDR3nt: TGTGCCAGCAGTTTGAGGGGGACTGGTAGGCGAGATACGCAGTATTTT; v_gene: TRBV28; j_gene: TRBJ2-3; abundance: once; d_gene: -
CDR3aa: CATSRGASGRLFF; CDR3nt: TGTGCCACCAGCAGGGGAGCTAGCGGGAGGCTGTTCTTC; v_gene: TRBV15; j_gene: TRBJ2-1; abundance: -; d_gene: TRBD2
CDR3aa: CASSDPRGMRPQHF; CDR3nt: TGTGCCAGCAGTGATCCGAGGGGCATGCGGCCCCAGCATTTT; v_gene: TRBV6-1; j_gene: TRBJ1-5; abundance: -; d_gene: -
CDR3aa: CASSFSAWGLGLYNEQFF; CDR3nt: TGTGCCAGCAGCTTTTCTGCATGGGGACTAGGGTTATACAATGAGCAGTTCTTC; v_gene: TRBV7-2; j_gene: TRBJ2-1; abundance: -; d_gene: TRBD2
CDR3aa: CASSLVVRVHRENPYNEQFF; CDR3nt: TGTGCCAGCAGTTTAGTAGTAAGGGTGCACCGGGAGAACCCCTACAATGAGCAGTTCTTC; v_gene: TRBV28; j_gene: TRBJ2-1; abundance: -; d_gene: -
CDR3aa: CASSRLAGRGTGELFF; CDR3nt: TGTGCCAGTAGTCGACTAGCGGGAAGGGGCACCGGGGAGCTGTTTTTT; v_gene: TRBV19; j_gene: TRBJ2-2; abundance: -; d_gene: TRBD2
CDR3aa: CASSSASGPYEQYF; CDR3nt: TGTGCCAGCAGTTCGGCTAGCGGACCCTACGAGCAGTACTTC; v_gene: TRBV27; j_gene: TRBJ2-7; abundance: -; d_gene: TRBD2
CDR3aa: CASSPTWEGNTIYF; CDR3nt: TGTGCCAGCAGCCCCACGTGGGAAGGAAACACCATATATTTT; v_gene: TRBV3-1/TRBV3-2; j_gene: TRBJ1-3; abundance: -; d_gene: -
CDR3aa: CASSYRVAGSYEQYF; CDR3nt: TGTGCCAGCAGTTACAGGGTAGCGGGGTCCTACGAGCAGTACTTC; v_gene: TRBV6-5; j_gene: TRBJ2-7; abundance: -; d_gene: TRBD2
CDR3aa: CASSGTENTGELFF; CDR3nt: TGTGCCAGCAGCGGGACAGAGAACACCGGGGAGCTGTTTTTT; v_gene: TRBV2; j_gene: TRBJ2-2; abundance: -; d_gene: TRBD1
CDR3aa: CSASLETQYF; CDR3nt: TGCAGTGCTAGTCTCGAGACCCAGTACTTC; v_gene: TRBV20-1; j_gene: TRBJ2-5; abundance: -; d_gene: -
CDR3aa: CASSQEGAVDAGGPSYEQYF; CDR3nt: TGTGCCAGCAGCCAAGAAGGGGCCGTGGATGCGGGAGGGCCCTCCTACGAGCAGTACTTC; v_gene: TRBV3-1/TRBV3-2; j_gene: TRBJ2-7; abundance: -; d_gene: TRBD2
CDR3aa: CASSQAGLAGVDEQFF; CDR3nt: TGCGCCAGCAGCCAGGCCGGGCTAGCGGGAGTTGATGAGCAGTTCTTC; v_gene: TRBV4-1; j_gene: TRBJ2-1; abundance: -; d_gene: TRBD2
CDR3aa: CASSLGTAEQYF; CDR3nt: TGTGCCAGCAGTTTAGGGACCGCCGAGCAGTACTTC; v_gene: TRBV28; j_gene: TRBJ2-7; abundance: -; d_gene: -
CDR3aa: CASSLVVSSGTSYNEQFF; CDR3nt: TGTGCCAGCAGCTTAGTGGTCTCTAGCGGGACCTCCTACAATGAGCAGTTCTTC; v_gene: TRBV7-2; j_gene: TRBJ2-1; abundance: -; d_gene: TRBD2
CDR3aa: CASSSYNSPLHF; CDR3nt: TGTGCCAGCAGCTCCTATAATTCACCCCTCCACTTT; v_gene: TRBV2; j_gene: TRBJ1-6; abundance: -; d_gene: -
CDR3aa: CASSPRDRTETQYF; CDR3nt: TGTGCCAGCAGCCCCCGGGACAGGACGGAGACCCAGTACTTC; v_gene: TRBV13; j_gene: TRBJ2-5; abundance: -; d_gene: TRBD1
CDR3aa: CASSPGTLYGYTF; CDR3nt: TGTGCCAGTAGTCCTGGGACTCTATATGGCTACACCTTC; v_gene: TRBV19; j_gene: TRBJ1-2; abundance: few; d_gene: -
CDR3aa: CASSQATARNTGELFF; CDR3nt: TGTGCCAGCAGCCAAGCCACAGCTAGGAACACCGGGGAGCTGTTTTTT; v_gene: TRBV4-2; j_gene: TRBJ2-2; abundance: -; d_gene: -
CDR3aa: CASTPSGLRYEQYF; CDR3nt: TGTGCCAGCACCCCCTCGGGCCTTCGGTACGAGCAGTACTTC; v_gene: TRBV28; j_gene: TRBJ2-7; abundance: -; d_gene: -
CDR3aa: CASSSMGSSYNSPLHF; CDR3nt: TGTGCCAGCAGCTCGATGGGGAGCTCCTATAATTCACCCCTCCACTTT; v_gene: TRBV7-8; j_gene: TRBJ1-6; abundance: few; d_gene: -